This TCR beta chain was captured by sequencing in a study of Tregs in tolerant kidney transplant recipients. The germline gives CDR1 SGHVS, CDR2 FNYEAQ. The CDR3 is 15 amino acids. Using immunoSEQ multiplex PCR, the repertoire was profiled, and TCRdb retains in-frame clones only, with some absent. The sample has some 66,000 clones, roughly 92% seen once; the top ten hold approximately 11%. The TCR was taken from a human donor who received a combined kidney and bone marrow transplant. The sequencing here drew on CD8+ T cells from blood, taken before the transplant. V and J are TRBV7-6 and TRBJ2-5, with 9 bases lining up with TRBD1. Gene TRBJ2-7 matches the end of the DNA better, so the J call may be wrong. The CDR3 sequence: CASSHGQGLVYEQYF. The CDR3 DNA is TGTGCCAGCAGCCACGGACAGGGGTTAGTCTACGAGCAGTACTTC.